This is a list of T cell receptor beta chains from one sample in a study of Ad26.COV2.S vaccination and SARS-CoV-2 variants. TCRdb's table, derived via immunoSEQ multiplex PCR, lists solely in-frame clones and lacks some. The sample lists about 280,000 clones, roughly 86% occurring once. The sample consisted of peripheral blood, taken in a trial of Ad26.COV2.S vaccine versus placebo. These receptors were taken from a person aged 18-65 years who received the Ad26.COV2.S COVID-19 vaccine or a placebo. Both conserved end residues are part of each CDR3. The D gene is left open where the match is weak. Some rows mark clone size as missing; the rest say once, few, many or name a class of expanded clone.

>NA|TRBV15|TRBJ1-1|NA
TGTGCCACCAGCACAGGGGCCGCGATGAACACTGAAGCTTTCTTT
CATSTGAAMNTEAFF
>NA|TRBV11-2|TRBJ1-6|NA
TGTGCCAGCAGCTCCCTATCCGGGAGCTCCTATAATTCACCCCTCCACTTT
CASSSLSGSSYNSPLHF
>NA|TRBV28|TRBJ1-2|NA
TGTGCCAGCACCAACCCCATTAACTATGGCTACACCTTC
CASTNPINYGYTF
>NA|TRBV4-1|TRBJ1-2|NA
TGCGCCAGCAGCCAGGCAGGGGCGGATGGCTACACCTTC
CASSQAGADGYTF
>NA|TRBV10-1|TRBJ2-2|TRBD2
TGCGCCAGCAGTGAGGAGAGCGGGGGGGACGGCACCGGGGAGCTGTTTTTT
CASSEESGGDGTGELFF
>NA|TRBV6-2/TRBV6-3|TRBJ2-7|NA
TGTGCCAGCAGTTACTCCATATACGAGCAGTACTTC
CASSYSIYEQYF
>NA|TRBV2|TRBJ1-1|TRBD1
TGTGCCAGCAGAGCCCAGCGCACAGGGGACACTGAAGCTTTCTTT
CASRAQRTGDTEAFF
>once|TRBV19|TRBJ2-7|NA
TGTGCCAGTAGTCGACAGGCTACCTACGAGCAGTACTTC
CASSRQATYEQYF
>NA|TRBV3-1/TRBV3-2|TRBJ1-1|NA
TGTGCCAGCAGCCTTTGGGCAGCTTTAAACACTGAAGCTTTCTTT
CASSLWAALNTEAFF
>NA|TRBV12-1|TRBJ1-3|NA
TGTGCCAGCAGCAGAAAGGACAGGCACTCTGGAAACACCATATATTTT
CASSRKDRHSGNTIYF
>NA|TRBV5-5|TRBJ1-5|NA
TGTGCCAGCAGCTTGGCCGGGACACTCCAGCCCCAGCATTTT
CASSLAGTLQPQHF
>NA|TRBV7-3|TRBJ2-7|NA
TGTGCCAGCAGCTTAATGTCGGGGCCCCACGAGCAGTACTTC
CASSLMSGPHEQYF
>NA|TRBV27|TRBJ1-1|NA
TGTGCCAGCAGCTCCCCCCTCCTGGACACTGAAGCTTTCTTT
CASSSPLLDTEAFF
>NA|TRBV19|TRBJ1-3|NA
TGTGCCAGTAGTCCCGGGGTTGGCTCTGGAAACACCATATATTTT
CASSPGVGSGNTIYF
>NA|TRBV10-2|TRBJ1-1|NA
TGCGCCAGCAGTGAGTCCTTGTGGAATCGGAACACTGAAGCTTTCTTT
CASSESLWNRNTEAFF
>few|TRBV7-2|TRBJ1-3|TRBD1
TGTGCCAGCAGCCCCGTTTGGGGACAGGGGGCGCTGCGAGGAAACACCATATATTTT
CASSPVWGQGALRGNTIYF
>once|TRBV28|TRBJ1-2|NA
TGTGCCAGCAGTTTAGAGGGGGCTAACTATGGCTACACCTTC
CASSLEGANYGYTF
>NA|TRBV7-3|TRBJ2-3|NA
TGTGCCAGCAGCCTCAGGGAGCCAGATACGCAGTATTTT
CASSLREPDTQYF
>NA|TRBV7-8|TRBJ1-5|NA
TGTGCCAGCAGCCTGTCAGAGACCCTCAGGGCCCAGCATTTT
CASSLSETLRAQHF
>once|TRBV6-5|TRBJ2-1|NA
TGTGCCAGCAGAAGGGCCTCGTATGATGAGCAGTTCTTC
CASRRASYDEQFF
>once|TRBV12-3/TRBV12-4|TRBJ2-4|TRBD1
TGTGCCAGCACCCGGACAGGGGGGAACATTCAGTACTTC
CASTRTGGNIQYF
>NA|TRBV2|TRBJ1-1|TRBD1
TGTGCCAGCAGACGGGACAGGCCGAACACTGAAGCTTTCTTT
CASRRDRPNTEAFF
>NA|TRBV5-1|TRBJ1-4|NA
TGCGCCAGCAGCTTGGGACCGGTTGCAACTAATGAAAAACTGTTTTTT
CASSLGPVATNEKLFF
>NA|TRBV3-1/TRBV3-2|TRBJ2-3|NA
TGTGCCAGCAGCCCTGGGCCTACAGGGTTGAATACGCAGTATTTT
CASSPGPTGLNTQYF
>NA|TRBV19|TRBJ1-3|NA
TGTGCCAGTAGTATCGGTGGGAGTGGAAACACCATATATTTT
CASSIGGSGNTIYF
>NA|TRBV23-1|TRBJ1-3|NA
TGCGCCAGCAGTCAATACAGGGGAAACACCATATATTTT
CASSQYRGNTIYF
>NA|TRBV4-1|TRBJ1-5|NA
TGCGCCAGCAGCTACCTCTTGAATAGCAATCAGCCCCAGCATTTT
CASSYLLNSNQPQHF
>NA|TRBV6-2/TRBV6-3|TRBJ2-7|TRBD1
TGTGCCAGCAGTTCAGGGGGCGCGGGCGACGAGCAGTACTTC
CASSSGGAGDEQYF
>NA|TRBV11-2|TRBJ1-2|NA
TGTGCCAGCAGCCTGAGGGTAACGGATGGCTACACCTTC
CASSLRVTDGYTF
>NA|TRBV29-1|TRBJ1-5|NA
TGCAGCGTAGTCCTACAGGGAGATTCCCGTAATCAGCCCCAGCATTTT
CSVVLQGDSRNQPQHF
>NA|TRBV4-2|TRBJ2-7|TRBD2
TGTGCCAGCAGCCAACAAGCGGGGTACTCCTACGAGCAGTACTTC
CASSQQAGYSYEQYF
>NA|TRBV10-3|TRBJ2-3|TRBD1
TGTGCCATCAGTGAGTCGGGCAGGGGGTTTGGCACAGATACGCAGTATTTT
CAISESGRGFGTDTQYF
>NA|TRBV5-1|TRBJ2-1|TRBD2
TGCGCCAGCAGCGGAACCGGGACTAGCGTGGGGAATGAGCAGTTCTTC
CASSGTGTSVGNEQFF
>NA|TRBV25-1|TRBJ2-1|NA
TGTGCCAGCAGTGACAATGAGCAGTTCTTC
CASSDNEQFF
>once|TRBV12-3/TRBV12-4|TRBJ1-3|NA
TGTGCCAGCAGCCGGCGGGGAAACACCATATATTTT
CASSRRGNTIYF
>NA|TRBV7-2|TRBJ2-5|NA
TGTGCCAGCAGCTTAGTTCGGGGCACCCAAGAGACCCAGTACTTC
CASSLVRGTQETQYF
>NA|TRBV5-4|TRBJ1-2|NA
TGTGCCAGCAGCGTTCGGGACGGAGTAAACTATGGCTACACCTTC
CASSVRDGVNYGYTF
>NA|TRBV5-1|TRBJ2-3|NA
TGCGCCAGCAGCTTGCACGCAGATACGCAGTATTTT
CASSLHADTQYF
>NA|TRBV19|TRBJ1-1|NA
TGTGCCAGTAGTATAGATCGGTATACGAACACTGAAGCTTTCTTT
CASSIDRYTNTEAFF
>NA|TRBV2|TRBJ1-2|NA
TGTGCCAGCACCGCACGGACAGATTATGGCTACACCTTC
CASTARTDYGYTF
>NA|TRBV23-1|TRBJ1-3|NA
TGCGCCAGCAGTCAATCTCCCCCCGGTGATGGAAACACCATATATTTT
CASSQSPPGDGNTIYF
>NA|TRBV27|TRBJ1-1|NA
TGTGCCAGCAAACGGACTGGGACTTTGAACACTGAAGCTTTCTTT
CASKRTGTLNTEAFF